A single sample is the source of the 15 T cell receptor beta chains below, sequenced in a study of shared clonotypes between healthy human individuals. Some clones are missing from TCRdb's copy, which holds only in-frame ones; the method was immunoSEQ multiplex PCR. The sample lists under 700,000 clones; 85% to 95% were seen once. Positive CCR7 selection of CD45RO-negative cells yielded the naive CD8 cells, and terminally differentiated effector memory CD45RA+ cells were excluded. Sequenced sample: naive CD8+ T cells sorted from blood. The receptors originated from a woman in her 30s in good health.

This chain connects TRBV7-9 to TRBJ2-3; D is undetermined. Germline values: CDR1 SEHNR, CDR2 FQNEAQ (reference sequence). V was trimmed by 5 bases and J by 6 bases, leaving 9 bases between them. This CDR3 region has 12 residues. The CDR3 bases are TGTGCCAGCAGCCCCTGGCGGGATACGCAGTATTTT. Amino acid sequence: CASSPWRDTQYF.

The rearrangement joins TRBV12-5 to TRBJ2-1; 8 bases are shared with TRBD1. The CDR3 spans 15 residues. The germline V gene has CDR1 LGHNT and CDR2 FRNRAP. Trimming at V came to 2 bases and at J to 7 bases, leaving 7 bases not matched to a gene. CDR3 sequence: CASGLFRTGWNEQFF. CDR3 nucleotide sequence: TGTGCTAGTGGTTTGTTTCGGACAGGGTGGAATGAGCAGTTCTTC.

V gene TRBV4-1 combines with J gene TRBJ2-7; TRBD1 matches 7 bases. The CDR3 spans 16 residues. V was pared by 4 bases and J by 3 bases, with 12 bases of the junction left unmatched. The V gene's germline CDR1 is MGHRA and CDR2 YSYEKL. CDR3 nucleotides: TGCGCCAGCAGCCTCATGTCCGGACAGGAGTACTACGAGCAGTACTTC. Amino acid sequence: CASSLMSGQEYYEQYF.

The rearrangement joins TRBV27 to TRBJ1-2; 7 nucleotides align to TRBD1. Germline V CDR1 and CDR2: MNHEY, SMNVEV (reference sequence). This CDR3 comprises 14 residues. J lost 4 bases, V lost 5 bases, and 7 bases had no gene match. Here the CDR3 reads CASSPGTVGYGYTF. The CDR3 coding sequence is TGTGCCAGCAGTCCAGGGACAGTGGGCTATGGCTACACCTTC.

The chain uses TRBV28 and TRBJ2-2; no reliable D call. Trimming shortened V by 10 bases and J by 1 base, and 10 bases separated the two germline ends. The length of the CDR3 is 13 residues. CDR1 MDHEN and CDR2 SYDVKM come from the germline V gene. CDR3 protein: CAISDQNTGELFF. The CDR3 DNA reads as TGTGCCATCTCGGACCAGAACACCGGGGAGCTGTTTTTT.

The genes are TRBV10-2 and TRBJ1-1; a possible D gene is TRBD1 (5 bases). The CDR3 covers 13 residues. The germline gives CDR1 WSHSY, CDR2 SAAADI. V was trimmed by 2 bases and J by 3 bases, leaving 7 bases between them. CDR3 loop: CASSERQHTEAFF. As DNA, the CDR3 is TGCGCCAGCAGTGAGAGACAGCACACTGAAGCTTTCTTT.

This chain links TRBV7-6 with TRBJ2-1; D is undetermined. Germline V lookup: CDR1 SGHVS, CDR2 FNYEAQ. V lost 2 bases and J lost 8, with 4 bases in between. The CDR3 contains 11 residues. The chain's CDR3 is CASSLSYEQFF. In DNA form, the CDR3 reads TGTGCCAGCAGCTTAAGTTATGAGCAGTTCTTC.

This rearrangement joins TRBV15 to TRBJ1-4; D gene ambiguous. Between the trimmed V and J ends, which lost 1 base and 3 bases, there was a span of 9 bases. Germline CDR1 LNHNV, CDR2 YYDKDF (reference sequence). The CDR3 extends over 15 amino acids. Here the CDR3 DNA reads TGTGCCACCAGCAGAGTGGCACAGCCTAATGAAAAACTGTTTTTT. Translation: CATSRVAQPNEKLFF.

The chain carries TRBV7-9 and TRBJ2-7; D not resolved. There are 14 residues in the CDR3. In germline, CDR1 is SEHNR, CDR2 FQNEAQ (reference sequence). V was shortened by 1 base and J by 2 bases, with 9 bases between the two germline ends. This CDR3 reads CASSLGTNPYEQYF. In DNA form, the CDR3 reads TGTGCCAGCAGCTTAGGGACGAATCCCTACGAGCAGTACTTC.

This chain connects TRBV30 to TRBJ1-4; maybe TRBD1 (5 bases). Germline V lookup: CDR1 GTSNPN, CDR2 SVGIG (reference sequence). V shed 0 bases and J shed 7 bases, with 9 bases lying between them. The CDR3 spans 13 residues. CDR3 DNA sequence: TGTGCCTGGAGTGTGGGGGGTTTTGAAAAACTGTTTTTT. Encoded protein: CAWSVGGFEKLFF.

CDR3 coding DNA: TGTGCCAGCAACAGACTAGCGGGGGTCTCCTACGAGCAGTACTTC. It yields the protein CASNRLAGVSYEQYF. The V call is TRBV2, the J call TRBJ2-7; TRBD2 aligns across 12 bases. The CDR3 spans 15 residues. CDR1 SNHLY and CDR2 FYNNEI come from the germline V gene. V dropped 7 bases and J dropped 0; count of bases not matched to a gene: 4.

The chain joins TRBV19 to TRBJ2-5; D perhaps matches TRBD1 (5 bases). The assigned J gene may be wrong: the sequence end matches TRBJ2-7 better. The CDR3 contains 13 residues. Germline CDR1 is LNHDA and CDR2 is SQIVND (reference sequence). The CDR3 DNA follows: TGTGCCAGTAGTAAAGCAGGGACCTACGAGCAGTACTTC. Translating gives CASSKAGTYEQYF.

The chain recombines TRBV6-5 with TRBJ2-1; TRBD2 matches at 11 bases. CDR1 is MNHEY and CDR2 is SVGAGI in the germline V gene. J was trimmed by 3 bases and V by 6 bases; bases with no gene match: 4. CDR3 length equals 15 residues. CDR3 residues: CASRAGLADYNEQFF. As DNA, the CDR3 is TGTGCCAGCAGGGCGGGACTAGCGGACTACAATGAGCAGTTCTTC.

This chain uses TRBV28 with TRBJ2-2, with D possibly being TRBD1 or TRBD2 (6 bases each). CDR1 MDHEN and CDR2 SYDVKM come from the germline V gene. CDR3 length: 13 residues. Deletions cut 11 bases from V and 5 bases from J, with 15 bases between. CDR3 DNA: TGTGCCGGGGGGACACGACGAACCGGGGAGCTGTTTTTT. It specifies CAGGTRRTGELFF.

The rearrangement uses TRBV2 and TRBJ2-7, with D possibly matching TRBD1 (6 bases). The V gene's germline CDR1 is SNHLY and CDR2 FYNNEI. CDR3 length: 14 amino acids. V lost 6 bases and J lost 2, with 14 bases in between. Here the CDR3 reads CASRLGARAYEQYF. For the CDR3, the DNA is TGTGCCAGCAGACTGGGGGCGAGGGCCTACGAGCAGTACTTC.